The 17 T cell receptor beta chains given below trace back to one sample, sequenced in a study of regulatory T cells in long-lasting Graves disease. The time point here: newly diagnosed GD, antithyroid drugs for less than 3 months. With RNA extracted from PBMCs as input, the TCR library was made. Arm-PCR of CDR3 regions and iRepertoire HTBI primers were used to build TCR beta libraries. TCRdb itself ran the multiplex PCR reads through MiXCR, one entry per CDR3 protein. In the table there are about 530,000 distinct CDR3 sequences, roughly 15% of which are singletons. Separately, the same data were catalogued under a study of T cells in Graves' hyperthyroidism and ophthalmopathy.

The sequencing used peripheral blood mononuclear cells (PBMCs), collected at new diagnosis, from a patient treated with antithyroid drugs. These TCRs come from a woman aged 40 to 65 with Graves disease.

V and J are TRBV7-2 and TRBJ1-2; D is ambiguous. CDR1 is SGHTA and CDR2 is FQGNSA in the germline V gene. The CDR3 is 14 amino acids. V was clipped by 4 bases and J by 2 bases, with 11 bases between them. The CDR3 loop is CASSSPTENYGYTF. CDR3 nucleotide sequence: TGTGCCAGCAGCTCCCCGACGGAGAACTATGGCTACACCTTC.

This clonotype has a handful of counts. The chain's CDR3 is CASSLGDRVNEQYF. The CDR3 DNA is TGTGCCAGCAGCCTAGGGGACAGGGTCAACGAGCAGTACTTC. This rearrangement joins TRBV7-9 to TRBJ2-7, with 9 bases aligning to TRBD1. CDR3 size: 14 residues. V lost 5 bases to trimming and J lost 5 bases; unmatched junction nucleotides: 7. Germline CDR1 is SEHNR and CDR2 is FQNEAQ (reference sequence).

V usage is TRBV5-1 and J usage is TRBJ2-3; D unclear. V lost 4 bases to trimming and J lost 6 bases, with 15 bases between them. Germline V gene data show CDR1 as SGHRS and CDR2 as YFSETQ. The CDR3 is 14 amino acids. CDR3 DNA sequence: TGCGCCAGCAGCCCCAACCCGGCTTCCGATACGCAGTATTTT. It yields the protein CASSPNPASDTQYF. The full variable domain, its missing parts supplied by reference TRBV5-1 and TRBJ2-3, is KAGVTQTPRYLIKTRGQQVTLSCSPISGHRSVSWYQQTPGQGLQFLFEYFSETQRNKGNFPGRFSGRQFSNSRSEMNVSTLELGDSALYLCASSPNPASDTQYFGPGTRLTVL.

This clonotype was seen at least ten times. This chain links TRBV7-2 with TRBJ2-1; tentatively, D is TRBD2 (6 bases). This CDR3 has 14 amino acids. The germline V gene encodes CDR1 SGHTA and CDR2 FQGNSA. V was trimmed by 3 bases and J by 10 bases, leaving 16 bases between them. CDR3: CASSLEGGLGEQFF. The DNA of the CDR3 is TGTGCCAGCAGCTTGGAGGGCGGTTTAGGGGAGCAGTTCTTC.

This chain joins TRBV20-1 and TRBJ2-1; 7 nucleotides match TRBD2. The CDR3 is made up of 17 amino acids. Germline trimming cut 3 bases from V and 2 bases from J; bases unmatched to any gene: 13. Looked up from germline, CDR1 is DFQATT and CDR2 is SNEGSKA (reference sequence). CDR3 nucleotide sequence: TGCAGTGCTAGTGAATTTGGGCGGGGGTGGACCTACAATGAGCAGTTCTTC. Its protein is CSASEFGRGWTYNEQFF.

The J gene is TRBJ2-4, the V gene TRBV7-9; 9 bases are a match to TRBD1. Germline V gives CDR1 SEHNR, CDR2 FQNEAQ (reference sequence). V lost 2 bases to trimming and J lost 5 bases; unmatched junction nucleotides: 4. CDR3 length: 15 residues. The CDR3 reads CASSLRDREENIQYF. The CDR3 DNA follows: TGTGCCAGCAGCTTAAGGGACAGGGAAGAAAACATTCAGTACTTC.

V usage is TRBV19 and J usage is TRBJ2-1; D perhaps matches TRBD2 (6 bases). The CDR3 totals 14 residues. V was clipped by 4 bases and J by 6 bases, with 13 bases between them. From germline, CDR1 is LNHDA and CDR2 SQIVND (reference sequence). The CDR3 DNA reads as TGTGCCAGTAGTACGGGACTGGAACTCAATGAGCAGTTCTTC. It specifies CASSTGLELNEQFF.

Comments on this clonotype: Germline and junction disagree at one end, which may indicate a read error. The V call is TRBV28, the J call TRBJ1-2; 9 bases map to TRBD1. This CDR3 has 11 residues. From germline, CDR1 is MDHEN and CDR2 SYDVKM. For the CDR3, the DNA is TGTGCCAGCAGTTTAGGGACAGGGTCATACTTC. Translation: CASSLGTGSYF.

The chain's CDR3 is CASSYPDPTPAFF. As DNA, the CDR3 is TGTGCCAGCAGTTACCCCGATCCTACCCCCGCTTTCTTT. V is TRBV6-5 and J is TRBJ1-1; D not certain. In germline, CDR1 is MNHEY, CDR2 SVGAGI. There are 13 residues in the CDR3. Trimming pared 2 bases from V and 11 bases from J, leaving 15 bases between.

Comments on this clonotype: Possible read error: a much larger clone is one base away. The chain carries TRBV7-9 and TRBJ1-4; perhaps TRBD1 as D (6 bases). The CDR3 covers 16 residues. Deletions cut 2 bases from V and 4 bases from J, with 14 bases between. Germline CDR1 is SEHNR and CDR2 is FQNEAQ (reference sequence). CDR3 bases: TGTGCCAGCAGCTTATCGTCCGGGGGCATTAATGAAAAACTGTTTTTT. It codes for CASSLSSGGINEKLFF.

This clonotype has only a few counts. The chain combines TRBV24-1 with TRBJ2-2; 9 bases are shared with TRBD2. J lost 0 bases, V lost 5 bases, and 6 bases had no gene match. The CDR3 covers 17 residues. Looked up from germline, CDR1 is KGHDR and CDR2 is SFDVKD. The CDR3 spells CATSGWASGTNTGELFF. The CDR3 region has the DNA TGTGCCACCAGTGGTTGGGCTAGCGGGACGAACACCGGGGAGCTGTTTTTT.

In this sample, this clonotype turned up a few times. The V call is TRBV6-1, the J call TRBJ1-1; D is unresolved. The CDR3 length is 14 residues. V lost 8 bases and J 11 bases, leaving 24 bases between the germline ends. The germline V gene encodes CDR1 MNHNS and CDR2 SASEGT. The CDR3 DNA is TGTGCCAGCCGCCCAAGTCCTCGTTCACGGCCGGCTTTCTTT. Translating gives CASRPSPRSRPAFF.

This chain uses TRBV3-1 with TRBJ1-6; D might be TRBD1 (5 bases). The CDR3 totals 16 residues. Germline V gene sequence: CDR1 LGHDT, CDR2 YNNKEL (reference sequence). Deletions cut 4 bases from V and 9 bases from J, with 19 bases between. For the CDR3, the DNA is TGTGCCAGCAGCCGGGAAGGGGTTTTACGGGGTTCACCCCTCCACTTT. Translating it yields CASSREGVLRGSPLHF.

This clonotype was recorded a few times. The chain uses TRBV5-4 and TRBJ2-3; TRBD1 is a possible D gene (6 bases). Looked up from germline, CDR1 is SGHNT and CDR2 is YYREEE (reference sequence). The CDR3 extends over 20 amino acids. Deletions cut 0 bases from V and 1 base from J, with 24 bases between. The DNA of the CDR3 is TGTGCCAGCAGCTTGGTGCCGACAGGTGGGCAGGTCACTCGCACAGATACGCAGTATTTT. Translated: CASSLVPTGGQVTRTDTQYF.

This clonotype was observed many times. This sequence joins TRBV27 and TRBJ2-1; TRBD2 matches at 7 bases. The CDR3 has 17 amino acids. Germline V gene lookup returns CDR1 MNHEY and CDR2 SMNVEV (reference sequence). Trimming at V came to 6 bases and at J to 7 bases, leaving 18 bases not matched to a gene. The CDR3: CASRSFFLAAFENEQFF. Written as DNA, the CDR3 is TGTGCCAGCAGATCCTTTTTCCTAGCGGCCTTCGAGAATGAGCAGTTCTTC.

The rearrangement joins TRBV12-3 or TRBV12-4 to TRBJ1-4; D unclear. This CDR3 comprises 13 residues. With 3 bases removed from V and 5 bases from J, the gap between germline ends came to 7 bases. The CDR3 here is CASSFRGNEKLFF. As DNA, the CDR3 is TGTGCCAGCAGTTTTCGCGGGAATGAAAAACTGTTTTTT.

This rearrangement joins TRBV9 to TRBJ2-1, with D perhaps matching TRBD1 (6 bases). The CDR3 consists of 16 residues. Trimming took off 0 bases at V and 2 bases at J, with 12 bases between the two ends. Per the germline V gene, CDR1 is SGDLS and CDR2 is YYNGEE. CDR3 region: CASSVAVGATYNEQFF. The CDR3 region has the DNA TGTGCCAGCAGCGTAGCGGTGGGGGCTACCTACAATGAGCAGTTCTTC.